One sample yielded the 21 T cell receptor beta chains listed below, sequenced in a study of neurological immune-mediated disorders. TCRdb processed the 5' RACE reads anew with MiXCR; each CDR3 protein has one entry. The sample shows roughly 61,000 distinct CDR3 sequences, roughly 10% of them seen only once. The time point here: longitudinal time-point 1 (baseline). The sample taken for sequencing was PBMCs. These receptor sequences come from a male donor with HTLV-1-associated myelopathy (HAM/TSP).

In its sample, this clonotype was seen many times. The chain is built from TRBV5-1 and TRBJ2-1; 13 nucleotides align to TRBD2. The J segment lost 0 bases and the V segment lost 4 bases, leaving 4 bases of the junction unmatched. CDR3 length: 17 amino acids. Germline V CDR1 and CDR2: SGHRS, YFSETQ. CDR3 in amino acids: CASSATSGGASYNEQFF. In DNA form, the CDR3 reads TGCGCCAGCAGCGCCACTAGCGGGGGGGCCTCCTACAATGAGCAGTTCTTC.

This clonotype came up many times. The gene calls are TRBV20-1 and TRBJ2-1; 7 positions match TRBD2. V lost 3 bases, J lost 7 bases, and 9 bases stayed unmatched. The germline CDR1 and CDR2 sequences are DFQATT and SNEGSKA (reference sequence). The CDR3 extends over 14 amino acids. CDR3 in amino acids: CSARGGSSENEQFF. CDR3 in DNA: TGCAGTGCTAGGGGGGGGTCATCGGAAAATGAGCAGTTCTTC.

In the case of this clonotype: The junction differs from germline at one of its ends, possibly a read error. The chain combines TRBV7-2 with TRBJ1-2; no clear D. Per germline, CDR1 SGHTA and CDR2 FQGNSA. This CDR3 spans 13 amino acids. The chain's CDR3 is CASSLSQHYCYTF. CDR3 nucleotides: TGTGCCAGCAGCCTCTCGCAACACTATTGCTACACCTTC.

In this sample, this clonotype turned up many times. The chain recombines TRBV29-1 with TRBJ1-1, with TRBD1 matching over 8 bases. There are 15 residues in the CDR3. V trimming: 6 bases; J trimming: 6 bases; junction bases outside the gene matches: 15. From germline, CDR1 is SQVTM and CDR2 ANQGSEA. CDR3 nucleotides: TGCAGCGTCCAGGGGGCGATGGTAGCCGTAGCTGAAGCTTTCTTT. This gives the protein CSVQGAMVAVAEAFF.

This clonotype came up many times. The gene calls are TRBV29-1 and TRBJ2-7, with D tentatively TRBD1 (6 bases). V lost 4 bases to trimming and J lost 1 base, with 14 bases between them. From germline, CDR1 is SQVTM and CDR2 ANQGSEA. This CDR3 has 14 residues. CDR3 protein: CSVAQGPGSYEQYF. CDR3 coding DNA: TGCAGCGTTGCCCAGGGGCCGGGGTCCTACGAGCAGTACTTC.

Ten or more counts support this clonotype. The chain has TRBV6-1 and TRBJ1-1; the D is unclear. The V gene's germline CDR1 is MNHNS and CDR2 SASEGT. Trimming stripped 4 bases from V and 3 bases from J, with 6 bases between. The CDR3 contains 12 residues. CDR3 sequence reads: CASSATDTEAFF. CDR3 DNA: TGTGCCAGCAGTGCCACAGACACTGAAGCTTTCTTT.

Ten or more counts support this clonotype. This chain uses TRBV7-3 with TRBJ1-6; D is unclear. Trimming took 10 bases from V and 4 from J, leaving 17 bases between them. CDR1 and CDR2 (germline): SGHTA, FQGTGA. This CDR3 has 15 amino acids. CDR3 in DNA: TGTGCCACCGAGGGAGGACGGGCGTATAATTCACCCCTCCACTTT. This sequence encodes CATEGGRAYNSPLHF.

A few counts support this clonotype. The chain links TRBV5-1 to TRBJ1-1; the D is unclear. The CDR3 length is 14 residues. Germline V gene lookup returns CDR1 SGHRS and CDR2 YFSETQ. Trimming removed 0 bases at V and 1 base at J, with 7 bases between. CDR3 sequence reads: CASSLGVTNTEAFF. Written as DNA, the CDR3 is TGCGCCAGCAGCTTGGGGGTTACGAACACTGAAGCTTTCTTT.

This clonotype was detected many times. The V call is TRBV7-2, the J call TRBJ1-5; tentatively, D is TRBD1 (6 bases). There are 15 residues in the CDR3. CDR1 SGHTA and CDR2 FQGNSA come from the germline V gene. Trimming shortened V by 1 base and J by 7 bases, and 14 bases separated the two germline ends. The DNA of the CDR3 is TGTGCCAGCAGCTTAGTCAGGGGCCTCGGGCAGCCCCAGCATTTT. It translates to CASSLVRGLGQPQHF.

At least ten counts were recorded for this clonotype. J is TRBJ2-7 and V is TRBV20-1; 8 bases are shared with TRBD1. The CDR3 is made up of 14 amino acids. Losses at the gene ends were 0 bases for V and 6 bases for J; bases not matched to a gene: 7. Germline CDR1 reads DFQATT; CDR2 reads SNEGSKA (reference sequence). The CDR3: CSARERTGHSEQYF. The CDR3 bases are TGCAGTGCTAGAGAAAGGACAGGGCATAGCGAGCAGTACTTC.

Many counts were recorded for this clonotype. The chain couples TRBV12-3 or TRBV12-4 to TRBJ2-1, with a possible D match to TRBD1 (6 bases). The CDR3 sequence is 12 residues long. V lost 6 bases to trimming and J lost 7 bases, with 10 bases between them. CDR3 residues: CASSRQVNEQFF. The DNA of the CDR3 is TGTGCCAGCAGCCGACAGGTGAATGAGCAGTTCTTC.

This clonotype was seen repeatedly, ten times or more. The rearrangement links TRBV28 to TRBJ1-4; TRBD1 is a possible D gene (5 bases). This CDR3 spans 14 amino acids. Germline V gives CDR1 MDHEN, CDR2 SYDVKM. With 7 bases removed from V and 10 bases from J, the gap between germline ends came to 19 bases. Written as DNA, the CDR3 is TGTGCCAGCATGTCGGGGGTGCCCCCCGGAAAACTGTTTTTT. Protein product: CASMSGVPPGKLFF.

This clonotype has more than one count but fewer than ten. The CDR3 sequence is CASSPPGGRAYNEQFF. CDR3 nucleotides: TGTGCCAGTAGTCCCCCGGGTGGCAGGGCCTACAATGAGCAGTTCTTC. This chain connects TRBV19 to TRBJ2-1; maybe TRBD1 (5 bases). The V gene lost 5 bases and the J gene lost 2 bases, with 16 bases spanning the gap. The CDR3 runs 16 residues. Germline V gene sequence: CDR1 LNHDA, CDR2 SQIVND (reference sequence).

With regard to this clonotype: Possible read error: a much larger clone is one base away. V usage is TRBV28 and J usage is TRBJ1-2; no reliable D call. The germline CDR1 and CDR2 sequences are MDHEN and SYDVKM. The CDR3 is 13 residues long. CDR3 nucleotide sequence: TGTTCCAGCAGTTTACGGGGAGTGCATGGCTACACCTTC. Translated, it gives CSSSLRGVHGYTF.

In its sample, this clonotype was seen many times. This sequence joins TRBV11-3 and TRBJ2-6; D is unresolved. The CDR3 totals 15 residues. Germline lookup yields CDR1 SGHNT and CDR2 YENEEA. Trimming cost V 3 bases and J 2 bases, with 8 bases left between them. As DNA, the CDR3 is TGTGCCAGCAGCTTGTATTCCACTGGGGCCAACGTCCTGACTTTC. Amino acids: CASSLYSTGANVLTF.

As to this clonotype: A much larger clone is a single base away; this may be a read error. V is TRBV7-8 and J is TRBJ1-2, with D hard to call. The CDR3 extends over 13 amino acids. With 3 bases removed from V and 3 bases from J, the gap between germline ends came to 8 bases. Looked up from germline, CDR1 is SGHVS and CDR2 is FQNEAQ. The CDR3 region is CASSFERDYGYTF. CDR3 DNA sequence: TGTGCCAGCAGCTTTGAGCGGGACTATGGCTACACCTTC. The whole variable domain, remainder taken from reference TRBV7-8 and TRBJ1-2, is GAGVSQSPRYKVAKRGQDVALRCDPISGHVSLFWYQQALGQGPEFLTYFQNEAQLDKSGLPSDRFFAERPEGSVSTLKIQRTQQEDSAVYLCASSFERDYGYTFGSGTRLTVV.

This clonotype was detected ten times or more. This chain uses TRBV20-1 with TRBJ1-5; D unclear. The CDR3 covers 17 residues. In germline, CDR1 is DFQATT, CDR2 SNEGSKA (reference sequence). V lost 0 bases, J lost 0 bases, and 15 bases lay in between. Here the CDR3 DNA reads TGCAGTGCTAGAGATCGGCAGATTCAACCTAGCAATCAGCCCCAGCATTTT. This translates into CSARDRQIQPSNQPQHF.

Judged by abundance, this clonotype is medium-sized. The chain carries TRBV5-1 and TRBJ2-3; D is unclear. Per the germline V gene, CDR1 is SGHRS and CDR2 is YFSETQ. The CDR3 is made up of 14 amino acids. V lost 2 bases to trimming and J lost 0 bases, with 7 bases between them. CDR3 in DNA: TGCGCCAGCAGCTTCGGACCGAGCACAGATACGCAGTATTTT. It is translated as CASSFGPSTDTQYF.

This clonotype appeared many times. CDR3 in amino acids: CASSLQVLTEAFF. The CDR3 bases are TGTGCCAGCAGTTTGCAGGTTTTGACTGAAGCTTTCTTT. The genes are TRBV12-3 or TRBV12-4 and TRBJ1-1; D unclear. V lost 3 bases and J lost 5, with 10 bases in between. The CDR3 covers 13 residues.

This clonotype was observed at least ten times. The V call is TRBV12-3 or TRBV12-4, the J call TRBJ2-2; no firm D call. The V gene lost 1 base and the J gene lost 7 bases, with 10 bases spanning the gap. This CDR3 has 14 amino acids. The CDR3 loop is CASSLGSPVGELFF. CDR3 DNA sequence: TGTGCCAGCAGTTTAGGGAGCCCGGTCGGGGAGCTGTTTTTT.

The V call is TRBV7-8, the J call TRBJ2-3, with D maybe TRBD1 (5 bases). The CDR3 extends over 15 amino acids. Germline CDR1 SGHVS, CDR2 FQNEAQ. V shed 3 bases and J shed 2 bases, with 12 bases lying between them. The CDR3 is CASSFGTGSTDTQYF. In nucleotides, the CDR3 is TGTGCCAGCAGCTTTGGAACAGGATCCACAGATACGCAGTATTTT.